This record concerns one T cell receptor beta chain sequence. One end of the junction is discordant with germline, which a read error may explain. The CDR3 length is 13 residues. Germline V CDR1 and CDR2: SSHAT, FNYEAQ (reference sequence). The record originates from a study of OX40 agonist ivuxolimab in advanced cancers. Using immunoSEQ multiplex PCR, the repertoire was profiled, and TCRdb retains in-frame clones only, with some absent. This table holds around 31,000 clones, 80% to 90% found once. Here the sequenced sample was CD4+ or CD8+ T cells sorted from blood, taken in a trial of the OX40 agonist ivuxolimab. This sequence joins TRBV7-7 and TRBJ2-1, with no clear D. This TCR was sampled from an adult with an advanced solid tumor such as melanoma, head and neck, liver or kidney cancer. This chain's CDR3 is CASSLVENSEQFF. The CDR3 DNA reads TGTGCTAGCAGCTTAGTCGAAAACAGTGAGCAGTTCTTC.